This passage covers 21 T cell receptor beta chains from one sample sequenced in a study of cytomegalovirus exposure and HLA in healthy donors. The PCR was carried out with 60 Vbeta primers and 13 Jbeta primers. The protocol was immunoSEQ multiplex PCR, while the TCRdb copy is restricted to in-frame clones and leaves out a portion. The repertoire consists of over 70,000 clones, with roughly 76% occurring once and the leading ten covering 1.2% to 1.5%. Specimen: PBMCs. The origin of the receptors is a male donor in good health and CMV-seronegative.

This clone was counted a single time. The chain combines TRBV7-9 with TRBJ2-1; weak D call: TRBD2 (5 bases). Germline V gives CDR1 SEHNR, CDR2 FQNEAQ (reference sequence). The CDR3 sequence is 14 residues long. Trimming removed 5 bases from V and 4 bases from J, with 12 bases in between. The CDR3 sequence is CASSRDWDYNEQFF. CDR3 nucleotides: TGTGCCAGCAGCCGGGATTGGGATTACAATGAGCAGTTCTTC.

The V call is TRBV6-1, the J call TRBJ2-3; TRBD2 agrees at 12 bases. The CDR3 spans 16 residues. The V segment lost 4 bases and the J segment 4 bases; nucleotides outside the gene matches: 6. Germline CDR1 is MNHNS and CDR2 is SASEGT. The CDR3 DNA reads TGTGCCAGCAGTGGGCTAGCGGGAGGGCCTCCAGATACGCAGTATTTT. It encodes CASSGLAGGPPDTQYF.

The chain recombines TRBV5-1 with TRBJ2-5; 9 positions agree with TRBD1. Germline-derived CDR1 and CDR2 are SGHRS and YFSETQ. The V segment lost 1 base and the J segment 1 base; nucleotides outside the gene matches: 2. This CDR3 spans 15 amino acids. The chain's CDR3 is CASSLWDRAQETQYF. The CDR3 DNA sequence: TGCGCCAGCAGCTTGTGGGACAGGGCCCAAGAGACCCAGTACTTC. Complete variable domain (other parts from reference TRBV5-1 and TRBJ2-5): KAGVTQTPRYLIKTRGQQVTLSCSPISGHRSVSWYQQTPGQGLQFLFEYFSETQRNKGNFPGRFSGRQFSNSRSEMNVSTLELGDSALYLCASSLWDRAQETQYFGPGTRLLVL.

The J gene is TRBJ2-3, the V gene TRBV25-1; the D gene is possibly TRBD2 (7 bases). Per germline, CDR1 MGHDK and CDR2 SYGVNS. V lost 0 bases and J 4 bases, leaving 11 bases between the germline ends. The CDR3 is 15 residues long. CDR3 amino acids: CASSEYLGGADTQYF. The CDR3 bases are TGTGCCAGCAGTGAATACCTAGGGGGGGCAGATACGCAGTATTTT.

This chain's CDR3 is CASSVNGVSYEQYF. CDR3 DNA: TGTGCCAGCAGCGTCAACGGGGTTTCCTACGAGCAGTACTTC. The rearrangement joins TRBV9 to TRBJ2-7; TRBD2 is a possible D gene (5 bases). This CDR3 comprises 14 residues. The germline V and J ends were trimmed by 2 bases and 1 base, with 10 bases remaining between them. Germline CDR1 and CDR2: SGDLS and YYNGEE.

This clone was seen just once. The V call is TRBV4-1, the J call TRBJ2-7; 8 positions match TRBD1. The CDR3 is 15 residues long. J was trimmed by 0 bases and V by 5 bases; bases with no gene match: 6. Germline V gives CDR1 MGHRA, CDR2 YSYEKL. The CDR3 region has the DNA TGCGCCAGCAGCAATCCCACAGGGGGCTCCTACGAGCAGTACTTC. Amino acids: CASSNPTGGSYEQYF.

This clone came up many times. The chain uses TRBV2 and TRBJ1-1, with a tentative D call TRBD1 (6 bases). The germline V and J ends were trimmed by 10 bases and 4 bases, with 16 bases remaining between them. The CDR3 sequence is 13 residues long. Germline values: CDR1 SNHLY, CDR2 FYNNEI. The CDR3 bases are TGTGCCATCACCTGGGGGCCTAGCACTGAAGCTTTCTTT. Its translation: CAITWGPSTEAFF. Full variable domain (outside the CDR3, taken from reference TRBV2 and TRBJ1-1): EPEVTQTPSHQVTQMGQEVILRCVPISNHLYFYWYRQILGQKVEFLVSFYNNEISEKSEIFDDQFSVERPDGSNFTLKIRSTKLEDSAMYFCAITWGPSTEAFFGQGTRLTVV.

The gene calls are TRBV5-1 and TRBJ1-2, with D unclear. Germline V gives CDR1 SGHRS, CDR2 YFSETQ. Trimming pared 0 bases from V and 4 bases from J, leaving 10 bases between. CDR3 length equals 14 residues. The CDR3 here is CASSLEPGFYGYTF. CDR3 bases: TGCGCCAGCAGCTTGGAGCCGGGGTTCTATGGCTACACCTTC.

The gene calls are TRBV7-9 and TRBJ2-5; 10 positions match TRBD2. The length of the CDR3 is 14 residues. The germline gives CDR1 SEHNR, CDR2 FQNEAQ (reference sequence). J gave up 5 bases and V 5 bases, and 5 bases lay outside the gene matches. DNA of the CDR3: TGTGCCAGCAGCCAGCGGGAGGGCGGGGAGACCCAGTACTTC. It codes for CASSQREGGETQYF.

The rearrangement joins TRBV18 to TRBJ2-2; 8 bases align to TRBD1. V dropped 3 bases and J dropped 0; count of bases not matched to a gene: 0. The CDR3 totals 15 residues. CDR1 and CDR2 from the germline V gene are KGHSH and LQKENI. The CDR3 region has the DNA TGTGCCAGCTCACCGGGACAGGCGAACACCGGGGAGCTGTTTTTT. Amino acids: CASSPGQANTGELFF.

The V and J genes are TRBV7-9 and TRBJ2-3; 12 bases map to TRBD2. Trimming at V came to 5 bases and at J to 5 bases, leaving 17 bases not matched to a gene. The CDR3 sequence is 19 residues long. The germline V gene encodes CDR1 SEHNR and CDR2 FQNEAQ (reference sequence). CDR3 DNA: TGTGCCAGCAGCCCAGCTCTAGCGGGAGGGCCCCCTCCTAAAGATACGCAGTATTTT. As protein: CASSPALAGGPPPKDTQYF.

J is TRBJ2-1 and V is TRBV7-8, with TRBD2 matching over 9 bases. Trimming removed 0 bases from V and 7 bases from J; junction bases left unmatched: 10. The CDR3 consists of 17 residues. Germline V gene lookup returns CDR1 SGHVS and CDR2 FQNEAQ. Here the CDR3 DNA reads TGTGCCAGCAGCTTAGCGCGATTAGCGGGAGTGGGGAATGAGCAGTTCTTC. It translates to CASSLARLAGVGNEQFF.

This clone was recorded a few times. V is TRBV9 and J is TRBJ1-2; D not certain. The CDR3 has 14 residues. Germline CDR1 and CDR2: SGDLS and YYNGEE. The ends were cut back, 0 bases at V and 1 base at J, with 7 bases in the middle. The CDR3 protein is CASSVGTGNYGYTF. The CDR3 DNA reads TGTGCCAGCAGCGTAGGTACCGGTAACTATGGCTACACCTTC.

CDR3 nucleotides: TGCAGCGCGAAAGGGGGTTTGAACACTGAAGCTTTCTTT. This gives the protein CSAKGGLNTEAFF. This chain uses TRBV29-1 with TRBJ1-1, with D perhaps TRBD1 (6 bases). Trimming cost V 7 bases and J 0 bases, with 12 bases left between them. The CDR3 runs 13 residues. The germline CDR1 and CDR2 sequences are SQVTM and ANQGSEA.

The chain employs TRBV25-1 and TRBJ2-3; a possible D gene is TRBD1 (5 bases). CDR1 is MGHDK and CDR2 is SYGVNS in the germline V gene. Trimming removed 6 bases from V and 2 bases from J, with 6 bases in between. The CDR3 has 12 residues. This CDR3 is CASRDNTDTQYF. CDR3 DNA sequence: TGTGCCAGCAGGGACAACACAGATACGCAGTATTTT.

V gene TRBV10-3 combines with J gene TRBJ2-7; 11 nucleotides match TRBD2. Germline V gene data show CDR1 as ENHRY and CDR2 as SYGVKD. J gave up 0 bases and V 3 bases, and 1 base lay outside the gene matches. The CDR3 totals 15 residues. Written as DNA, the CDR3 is TGTGCCATCAGTGAAGGGACTAGCGGCTCCTACGAGCAGTACTTC. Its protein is CAISEGTSGSYEQYF.

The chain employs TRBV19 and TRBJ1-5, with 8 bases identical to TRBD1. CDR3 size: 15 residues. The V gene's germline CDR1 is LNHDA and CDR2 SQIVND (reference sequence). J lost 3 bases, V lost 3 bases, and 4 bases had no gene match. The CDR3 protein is CASSMTGVYNQPQHF. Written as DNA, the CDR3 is TGTGCCAGTAGTATGACAGGGGTGTACAATCAGCCCCAGCATTTT.

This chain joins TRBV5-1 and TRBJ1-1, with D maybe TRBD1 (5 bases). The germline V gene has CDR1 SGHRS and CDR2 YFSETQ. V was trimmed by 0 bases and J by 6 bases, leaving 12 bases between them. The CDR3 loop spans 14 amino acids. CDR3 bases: TGCGCCAGCAGCTTGGGCCCCGAAGGGGCTGAAGCTTTCTTT. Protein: CASSLGPEGAEAFF. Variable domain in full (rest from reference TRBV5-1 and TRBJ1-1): KAGVTQTPRYLIKTRGQQVTLSCSPISGHRSVSWYQQTPGQGLQFLFEYFSETQRNKGNFPGRFSGRQFSNSRSEMNVSTLELGDSALYLCASSLGPEGAEAFFGQGTRLTVV.

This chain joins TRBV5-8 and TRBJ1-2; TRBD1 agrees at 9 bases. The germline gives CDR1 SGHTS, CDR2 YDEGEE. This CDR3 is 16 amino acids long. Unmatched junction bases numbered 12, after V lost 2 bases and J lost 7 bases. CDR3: CASSFGVRTGVGGYTF. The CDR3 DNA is TGTGCCAGCAGCTTTGGGGTTAGGACAGGGGTCGGTGGCTACACCTTC.

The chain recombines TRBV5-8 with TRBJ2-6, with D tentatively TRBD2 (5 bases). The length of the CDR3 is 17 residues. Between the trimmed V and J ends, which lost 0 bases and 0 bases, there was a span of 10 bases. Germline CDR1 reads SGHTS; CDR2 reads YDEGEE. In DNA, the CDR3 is TGTGCCAGCAGCTTGGCCGGTGGAGGCTCTGGGGCCAACGTCCTGACTTTC. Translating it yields CASSLAGGGSGANVLTF.

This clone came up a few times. Here the CDR3 DNA reads TGTGCCAGCACCAGGAAAGGAACTTCCGAAAAACTGTTTTTT. Residues: CASTRKGTSEKLFF. The chain combines TRBV7-9 with TRBJ1-4, with D uncertain. Germline loops: CDR1 SEHNR, CDR2 FQNEAQ (reference sequence). There are 14 residues in the CDR3. V was cut by 7 bases and J by 8 bases, with 17 bases left in between.